This T cell receptor beta chain is from a study of cytomegalovirus exposure and HLA in healthy donors. Use of 60 Vbeta and 13 Jbeta primers characterized the PCR. Profiled with immunoSEQ multiplex PCR; TCRdb holds only in-frame clones, not every one. This table has about 110,000 clones, 71% appearing once. The CDR3 has 16 amino acids. The germline CDR1 and CDR2 sequences are MNHNY and SVGAGI (reference sequence). Trimming removed 6 bases from V and 7 bases from J; junction bases left unmatched: 13. While unrecorded immune exposures were likely, the donors were nominally healthy when sampled. Material for sequencing was PBMCs. The receptor was isolated from a female donor in good health and CMV-seronegative. The chain is built from TRBV6-6 and TRBJ2-7; 12 bases agree with TRBD2. CDR3 sequence reads: CASSLTSGRMFGEQYF. For the CDR3, the DNA is TGTGCCAGCAGCTTGACTAGCGGGAGAATGTTCGGAGAGCAGTACTTC.